One T cell receptor (beta chain) is described in this entry. Antigen unknown. Individual cDNA molecules were tagged with unique molecular identifiers, the study reported. MiXCR, applied by TCRdb to the 5' RACE reads, yields one record per CDR3 protein. The table includes 20,000 to 25,000 distinct CDR3 sequences, roughly 4.7% detected once. This sample stems from a study of early T cells in non-severe SARS-CoV-2 infection. Study-level information: The sequenced material was bulk RNA from unsorted whole blood, and its chains were unpaired.

Trimming took 2 bases from V and 2 from J, leaving 9 bases between them. The CDR3 contains 14 residues. CDR1 SEHNR and CDR2 FQNEAQ come from the germline V gene (reference sequence). The study, taken as a whole, reports: In VDJdb matching, anti-spike CD8 responses were favored while private and CD4 specificities went missing.

The V call is TRBV7-9, the J call TRBJ2-5; D not resolved. The specimen sequenced was whole blood. The origin of this receptor is an adult who was a healthcare worker with PCR-confirmed SARS-CoV-2 infection or an uninfected control (not recorded which). In DNA, the CDR3 is TGTGCCAGCAGCTTAAGGGAAGTACAAGAGACCCAGTACTTC. This encodes CASSLREVQETQYF.